The 27 T cell receptor beta chains in this list originate from one sample, sequenced in a study of blood T cell repertoires in COVID-19. The table came from immunoSEQ multiplex PCR; TCRdb's copy has only in-frame clones and leaves some out. The repertoire holds roughly 33,000 clones, with approximately 91% as singletons. The sample was peripheral blood. These receptor sequences come from a human donor in a cohort sampled during active COVID-19.

V is TRBV11-3 and J is TRBJ2-1; D might be TRBD1 (5 bases). V lost 4 bases, J lost 9 bases, and 10 bases lay in between. CDR3 length: 12 amino acids. Germline V gene sequence: CDR1 SGHNT, CDR2 YENEEA. The CDR3 protein is CASSSDSSEQFF. In nucleotides, the CDR3 is TGTGCCAGCAGCTCCGACAGTAGTGAGCAGTTCTTC.

The chain joins TRBV24-1 to TRBJ2-6, with D possibly being TRBD2 (6 bases). This CDR3 is built from 17 residues. In germline, CDR1 is KGHDR, CDR2 SFDVKD. Trimming removed 4 bases at V and 4 bases at J, with 16 bases between. The CDR3, as DNA: TGTGCCACCAGTGACCCGATTGGAGGGGCCGGGGCCAACGTCCTGACTTTC. Translation: CATSDPIGGAGANVLTF.

This clone has only a few counts. This rearrangement joins TRBV6-6 to TRBJ2-2, with TRBD1 identical over 8 bases. The germline gives CDR1 MNHNY, CDR2 SVGAGI (reference sequence). This CDR3 is 16 amino acids long. Trimming at V came to 4 bases and at J to 7 bases, leaving 11 bases not matched to a gene. The CDR3 DNA is TGTGCCAGCAGTTCCCCCCGGACAGGGACGGTCGGGGAGCTGTTTTTT. It is translated as CASSSPRTGTVGELFF.

This chain connects TRBV30 to TRBJ1-1; the D gene is possibly TRBD1 (5 bases). Germline V gene lookup returns CDR1 GTSNPN and CDR2 SVGIG (reference sequence). The V and J ends lost 0 bases and 1 base respectively, with 9 bases between them. The CDR3 covers 14 residues. Here the CDR3 DNA reads TGTGCCTGGAGTGTATGGACACCGAACACTGAAGCTTTCTTT. Translating it yields CAWSVWTPNTEAFF.

This clone was seen more than once but under ten times. The V and J genes are TRBV11-2 and TRBJ1-3; no firm D call. Germline-derived CDR1 and CDR2 are SGHAT and FQNNGV. Between the trimmed V and J ends, which lost 0 bases and 0 bases, there was a span of 6 bases. The CDR3 runs 15 residues. This CDR3 is CASSLDPNSGNTIYF. CDR3 bases: TGTGCCAGCAGCTTAGACCCCAACTCTGGAAACACCATATATTTT.

V is TRBV27 and J is TRBJ2-7; possibly TRBD1 for D (6 bases). CDR1 is MNHEY and CDR2 is SMNVEV in the germline V gene (reference sequence). There are 14 residues in the CDR3. With 5 bases removed from V and 1 base from J, the gap between germline ends came to 12 bases. DNA of the CDR3: TGTGCCAGCAGTCCCCAGGGGATTTCCTACGAGCAGTACTTC. Protein sequence: CASSPQGISYEQYF.

The chain combines TRBV9 with TRBJ1-3; 7 bases line up with TRBD1. J was trimmed by 2 bases and V by 3 bases; bases with no gene match: 5. This CDR3 contains 15 residues. CDR1 and CDR2 from the germline V gene are SGDLS and YYNGEE. The CDR3, as DNA: TGTGCCAGCAGCGCCCGGGACAGCGCTGGAAACACCATATATTTT. Translating gives CASSARDSAGNTIYF. The full variable domain, completed using reference TRBV9 and TRBJ1-3, is DSGVTQTPKHLITATGQRVTLRCSPRSGDLSVYWYQQSLDQGLQFLIQYYNGEERAKGNILERFSAQQFPDLHSELNLSSLELGDSALYFCASSARDSAGNTIYFGEGSWLTVV.

This clone was seen just once. V usage is TRBV12-3 or TRBV12-4 and J usage is TRBJ1-2, with a tentative D call TRBD1 (6 bases). V was shortened by 6 bases and J by 4 bases, with 12 bases between the two germline ends. The length of the CDR3 is 13 residues. The CDR3 protein is CASSLGQIYGYTF. CDR3 coding DNA: TGTGCCAGCAGCCTCGGACAGATCTATGGCTACACCTTC.

The chain has TRBV12-5 and TRBJ2-1; D not certain. The CDR3 loop spans 12 amino acids. Germline loops: CDR1 LGHNT, CDR2 FRNRAP. Trimming removed 1 base at V and 8 bases at J, with 6 bases between. The CDR3 DNA sequence: TGTGCTAGTGGTTTGGGGTTAGATGAGCAGTTCTTC. It translates to CASGLGLDEQFF.

This clone appeared once. The chain has TRBV19 and TRBJ1-1, with a tentative D call TRBD1 (5 bases). Germline V gene lookup returns CDR1 LNHDA and CDR2 SQIVND (reference sequence). Trimming cost V 5 bases and J 0 bases, with 19 bases left between them. The CDR3 totals 17 residues. The CDR3 sequence: CASSPGQGLPMNTEAFF. The CDR3 bases are TGTGCCAGTAGTCCCGGGCAGGGACTCCCGATGAACACTGAAGCTTTCTTT.

The rearrangement uses TRBV16 and TRBJ1-1, with D tentatively TRBD1 (5 bases). CDR3 length: 16 residues. With 1 base removed from V and 0 bases from J, the gap between germline ends came to 12 bases. From germline, CDR1 is KGHSY and CDR2 FQNENV. The CDR3 spells CASSQYPARVNTEAFF. DNA of the CDR3: TGTGCCAGCAGCCAATACCCCGCCAGGGTGAACACTGAAGCTTTCTTT.

The gene calls are TRBV5-1 and TRBJ2-7; 8 bases line up with TRBD2. V shed 5 bases and J 4 bases; nucleotides not matched to a gene: 14. This CDR3 spans 16 amino acids. Germline V CDR1 and CDR2: SGHRS, YFSETQ. The CDR3 region has the DNA TGCGCCAGCAGACTTTCCGGGACTAGTCCCTGGTACGAGCAGTACTTC. It translates to CASRLSGTSPWYEQYF.

The chain joins TRBV11-3 to TRBJ2-1; D not resolved. Trimming stripped 0 bases from V and 7 bases from J, with 10 bases between. The germline V gene has CDR1 SGHNT and CDR2 YENEEA. The CDR3 length is 14 residues. CDR3 loop: CASSLDLSGNEQFF. The DNA for the CDR3 is TGTGCCAGCAGCTTAGATCTATCGGGTAATGAGCAGTTCTTC.

This clone has only one observation. The chain carries TRBV19 and TRBJ2-3; D is perhaps TRBD2 (6 bases). CDR1 LNHDA and CDR2 SQIVND come from the germline V gene (reference sequence). The CDR3 sequence is 15 residues long. The V and J ends lost 6 bases and 2 bases respectively, with 15 bases between them. CDR3 sequence (DNA): TGTGCCAGTAGGCGGTCTAGGAGGGTCACAGATACGCAGTATTTT. Protein: CASRRSRRVTDTQYF.

This sequence joins TRBV6-4 and TRBJ1-2; tentatively, D is TRBD1 (5 bases). Germline lookup yields CDR1 MRHNA and CDR2 SNTAGT. V was clipped by 2 bases and J by 6 bases, with 16 bases between them. The CDR3 contains 15 residues. The CDR3 coding sequence is TGTGCCAGCAGTGACGAGGCAGGGACTGATCATGGCTACACCTTC. The encoded protein is CASSDEAGTDHGYTF.

The chain couples TRBV3-1 (or the pseudogene TRBV3-2) to TRBJ2-2, with 9 positions matching TRBD1. Trimming took 1 base from V and 1 from J; bases not matched to a gene: 4. CDR1 and CDR2 (germline): LGHDT, YNNKEL (reference sequence). The CDR3 is 17 residues long. The CDR3 reads CASSQGQGVKNTGELFF. The CDR3 DNA reads TGTGCCAGCAGCCAAGGACAGGGGGTAAAGAACACCGGGGAGCTGTTTTTT.

V gene TRBV5-1 combines with J gene TRBJ2-7, with a possible D match to TRBD1 (5 bases). V was pared by 4 bases and J by 3 bases, with 14 bases between. The CDR3 loop spans 14 amino acids. Per germline, CDR1 SGHRS and CDR2 YFSETQ. Written as DNA, the CDR3 is TGCGCCAGCAGCGGTGGGGCAGGGAACTACGAGCAGTACTTC. Protein: CASSGGAGNYEQYF. The variable domain in full, completed from reference TRBV5-1 and TRBJ2-7, reads KAGVTQTPRYLIKTRGQQVTLSCSPISGHRSVSWYQQTPGQGLQFLFEYFSETQRNKGNFPGRFSGRQFSNSRSEMNVSTLELGDSALYLCASSGGAGNYEQYFGPGTRLTVT.

This chain connects TRBV29-1 to TRBJ2-7; the D gene is possibly TRBD2 (7 bases). This CDR3 comprises 14 residues. Germline V lookup: CDR1 SQVTM, CDR2 ANQGSEA. Trimming pared 2 bases from V and 2 bases from J, leaving 13 bases between. The CDR3 spells CSVETGGGPYEQYF. Here the CDR3 DNA reads TGCAGCGTTGAAACTGGGGGGGGGCCCTACGAGCAGTACTTC.

This clone was detected a few times. The V gene is TRBV12-2, the J gene TRBJ2-2; the table's D gene call, TRBD2, was not cross checked with the DNA. TRBV12-2 is a pseudogene segment. This CDR3 region has 17 residues. CDR3 region: CASRLARASANTGELFF. The CDR3 nucleotides are TGTGCAAGTCGCTTAGCGCGAGCATCCGCGAACACCGGGGAGCTGTTTTTT.

This rearrangement joins TRBV5-4 to TRBJ2-7; D remains unclear. Germline CDR1 and CDR2: SGHNT and YYREEE (reference sequence). V gave up 9 bases and J gave up 9 bases, with 7 bases separating them. The CDR3 is 8 residues long. CDR3 nucleotides: TGTGCCATCACGGGGCAGTACTTC. Translating gives CAITGQYF.

The rearrangement uses TRBV18 and TRBJ2-3; 9 bases fit TRBD1. This CDR3 contains 14 residues. V shed 8 bases, J shed 4 bases, and the junction held 7 bases outside the gene matches. The germline V gene has CDR1 KGHSH and CDR2 LQKENI. The CDR3 nucleotides are TGTGCCAGCCTTCCGGGACAGGGCTCAGATACGCAGTATTTT. As protein: CASLPGQGSDTQYF.

The V and J genes are TRBV27 and TRBJ2-2; 12 bases are a match to TRBD1. Losses at the gene ends were 4 bases for V and 5 bases for J; bases not matched to a gene: 8. Germline loops: CDR1 MNHEY, CDR2 SMNVEV (reference sequence). The CDR3 runs 17 residues. The DNA for the CDR3 is TGTGCCAGCAGTTCGCCGTGGGACAGGGGGCGAACCGGGGAGCTGTTTTTT. Amino acid sequence: CASSSPWDRGRTGELFF.

The chain recombines TRBV9 with TRBJ1-1; tentatively, D is TRBD1 (6 bases). CDR1 and CDR2 (germline): SGDLS, YYNGEE. This CDR3 contains 14 residues. The V and J ends lost 5 bases and 5 bases respectively, with 16 bases between them. The CDR3 spells CASSLQGIGTEAFF. The DNA for the CDR3 is TGTGCCAGCAGTTTACAGGGAATTGGAACTGAAGCTTTCTTT.

This clone has just one count. This sequence joins TRBV19 and TRBJ1-2; TRBD1 might be the D (6 bases). Germline lookup yields CDR1 LNHDA and CDR2 SQIVND (reference sequence). The V end was cut by 7 bases, the J end by 6 bases, with 18 bases between. CDR3 size: 14 residues. CDR3 DNA: TGTGCCAGTACCGACGACGGCAGGGGTCATGGCTACACCTTC. Translating gives CASTDDGRGHGYTF.

This sequence joins TRBV10-2 and TRBJ2-7, with TRBD1 matching over 9 bases. Looked up from germline, CDR1 is WSHSY and CDR2 is SAAADI. V shed 5 bases and J 4 bases; nucleotides not matched to a gene: 12. The CDR3 extends over 16 amino acids. CDR3 amino acids: CASSNGWGQGGYEQYF. The CDR3 nucleotides are TGCGCCAGCAGTAACGGTTGGGGACAGGGTGGATACGAGCAGTACTTC.

The gene calls are TRBV5-1 and TRBJ1-1; D remains ambiguous. V gave up 1 base and J gave up 1 base, with 8 bases separating them. CDR3 size: 14 residues. Per the germline V gene, CDR1 is SGHRS and CDR2 is YFSETQ. The CDR3 sequence is CASSLSSANTEAFF. The DNA of the CDR3 is TGCGCCAGCAGCTTGAGCAGCGCGAACACTGAAGCTTTCTTT.

The chain is built from TRBV5-3 and TRBJ2-7; 9 positions agree with TRBD2. TRBV5-3 is labeled an ORF, and its function is uncertain. The V and J ends lost 2 bases and 4 bases, in that order; junction bases with no gene match: 16. The CDR3 spans 18 residues. The chain's CDR3 is CARSFRGAGGPQPYEQYF. In DNA form, the CDR3 reads TGTGCCAGAAGCTTCCGCGGTGCGGGAGGGCCGCAACCTTACGAGCAGTACTTC.